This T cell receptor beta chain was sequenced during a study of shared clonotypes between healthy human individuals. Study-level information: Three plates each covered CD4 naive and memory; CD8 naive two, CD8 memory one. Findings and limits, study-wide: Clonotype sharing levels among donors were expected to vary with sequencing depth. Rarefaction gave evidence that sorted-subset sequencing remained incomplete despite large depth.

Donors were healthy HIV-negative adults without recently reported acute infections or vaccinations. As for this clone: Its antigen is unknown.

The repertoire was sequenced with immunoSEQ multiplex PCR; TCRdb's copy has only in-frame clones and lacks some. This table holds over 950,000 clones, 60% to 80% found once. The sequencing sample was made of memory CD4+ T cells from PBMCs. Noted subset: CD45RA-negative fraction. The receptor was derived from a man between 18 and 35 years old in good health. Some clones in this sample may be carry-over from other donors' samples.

The CDR3 protein is CASSESGYGNQPQHF. CDR3 nucleotides: TGTGCCAGCAGTGAATCAGGATATGGCAATCAGCCCCAGCATTTT. The chain recombines TRBV6-1 with TRBJ1-5; D is uncertain. The germline gives CDR1 MNHNS, CDR2 SASEGT. V lost 2 bases to trimming and J lost 2 bases, with 10 bases between them. The length of the CDR3 is 15 residues.